The 20 T cell receptor beta chains below were found in one sample sequenced in a study of blood T cell repertoires in COVID-19. Profiled with immunoSEQ multiplex PCR; TCRdb holds only in-frame clones, not every one. Of 130,000 or so clones listed, about four fifths are singletons. Material for sequencing was peripheral blood. These receptors originate from a human donor in a cohort sampled during active COVID-19.

The chain joins TRBV2 to TRBJ2-1; perhaps TRBD2 as D (7 bases). Between the trimmed V and J ends, which lost 3 bases and 2 bases, there was a span of 11 bases. In germline, CDR1 is SNHLY, CDR2 FYNNEI. The CDR3 has 15 residues. CDR3: CASSEAGGPYNEQFF. The CDR3 DNA reads as TGTGCCAGCAGTGAGGCCGGGGGGCCCTACAATGAGCAGTTCTTC.

The chain joins TRBV5-1 to TRBJ2-1; D might be TRBD2 (5 bases). Trimming shortened V by 5 bases and J by 4 bases, and 13 bases separated the two germline ends. Per germline, CDR1 SGHRS and CDR2 YFSETQ. The CDR3 sequence is 14 residues long. The CDR3 region has the DNA TGCGCCAGCAGTCGAGCTTCGGGATACAATGAGCAGTTCTTC. Protein sequence: CASSRASGYNEQFF.

V gene TRBV3-1 (or the pseudogene TRBV3-2) combines with J gene TRBJ2-3; 11 bases are a match to TRBD2. V was clipped by 1 base and J by 11 bases; unmatched bases: 11. Germline V gene data show CDR1 as LGHDT and CDR2 as YNNKEL (reference sequence). There are 16 residues in the CDR3. CDR3 sequence (DNA): TGTGCCAGCAGCCAAGGTCGTAGCCTAGCGGGGGGTGAGCAGTATTTT. Translating it yields CASSQGRSLAGGEQYF.

This chain links TRBV7-8 with TRBJ1-1; no reliable D call. The CDR3 totals 15 residues. CDR1 SGHVS and CDR2 FQNEAQ come from the germline V gene. Trimming removed 4 bases at V and 4 bases at J, with 16 bases between. CDR3 sequence: CASSSPGLRGTEAFF. CDR3 nucleotides: TGTGCCAGCAGCTCCCCCGGGCTCCGGGGCACTGAAGCTTTCTTT.

In its sample, this clone was seen a few times. This chain links TRBV25-1 with TRBJ1-6; TRBD1 might be the D (5 bases). This CDR3 has 15 residues. The V gene's germline CDR1 is MGHDK and CDR2 SYGVNS. With 3 bases removed from V and 5 bases from J, the gap between germline ends came to 11 bases. The CDR3 reads CASSERTLHNSPLHF. The CDR3 region has the DNA TGTGCCAGCAGTGAGAGGACACTTCATAATTCACCCCTCCACTTT.

The chain links TRBV28 to TRBJ1-2; TRBD1 aligns across 7 bases. J lost 7 bases, V lost 6 bases, and 11 bases had no gene match. Germline loops: CDR1 MDHEN, CDR2 SYDVKM. The CDR3 spans 14 residues. CDR3 loop: CASSRQGIGAGYTF. CDR3 bases: TGTGCCAGCAGCAGACAGGGAATTGGGGCTGGCTACACCTTC.

This clone was counted once. V gene TRBV7-8 combines with J gene TRBJ2-1; D possibly corresponds to TRBD1 (5 bases). The CDR3 runs to 15 residues. V gave up 5 bases and J gave up 5 bases, with 16 bases separating them. Germline V gene sequence: CDR1 SGHVS, CDR2 FQNEAQ. DNA of the CDR3: TGTGCCAGCAGCAATCAGGGTGGAATGGACAATGAGCAGTTCTTC. Translated, it gives CASSNQGGMDNEQFF.

This clone appeared many times. The rearrangement links TRBV6-5 to TRBJ2-7, with 14 bases fitting TRBD2. CDR3 length: 15 residues. V was pared by 0 bases and J by 7 bases, with 2 bases of the junction left unmatched. Germline-derived CDR1 and CDR2 are MNHEY and SVGAGI. DNA for the CDR3: TGTGCCAGCAGTTACTCGGGACTAGCGGGGGAAGAGCAGTACTTC. It codes for CASSYSGLAGEEQYF.

The J gene is TRBJ1-2, the V gene TRBV12-5; the D gene is possibly TRBD1 (5 bases). Trimming shortened V by 0 bases and J by 2 bases, and 13 bases separated the two germline ends. The germline V gene encodes CDR1 LGHNT and CDR2 FRNRAP. This CDR3 is built from 16 residues. CDR3 in DNA: TGTGCTAGTGGTTTGGTATTGATAAGGGGAAACTATGGCTACACCTTC. Translating it yields CASGLVLIRGNYGYTF.

The table lists this clone with a few counts. V is TRBV9 and J is TRBJ2-3, with 10 nucleotides matching TRBD1. Germline V lookup: CDR1 SGDLS, CDR2 YYNGEE. The V gene end was trimmed by 7 bases and the J gene end by 4 bases; junction bases not matched to a gene: 12. The CDR3 consists of 16 residues. The CDR3 reads CASGQGGAGLSDTQYF. The CDR3 DNA follows: TGTGCCAGCGGACAGGGGGGGGCAGGGCTGTCAGATACGCAGTATTTT.

The J gene is TRBJ1-5, the V gene TRBV4-1; maybe TRBD1 (5 bases). Per germline, CDR1 MGHRA and CDR2 YSYEKL. The CDR3 is made up of 15 amino acids. Between the trimmed V and J ends, which lost 1 base and 4 bases, there was a span of 11 bases. The DNA for the CDR3 is TGCGCCAGCAGCCAAGCCAGGGTGATGAATCAGCCCCAGCATTTT. Encoded protein: CASSQARVMNQPQHF.

The chain recombines TRBV4-1 with TRBJ2-7; D perhaps matches TRBD1 (5 bases). The V and J ends lost 6 bases and 3 bases respectively, with 12 bases between them. This CDR3 is 13 amino acids long. Germline loops: CDR1 MGHRA, CDR2 YSYEKL. CDR3 nucleotide sequence: TGCGCCAGCAGAGGGCAGGGTGACTACGAGCAGTACTTC. Protein sequence: CASRGQGDYEQYF.

The gene calls are TRBV19 and TRBJ1-5; 11 bases are a match to TRBD1. V trimming: 6 bases; J trimming: 6 bases; junction bases outside the gene matches: 10. CDR1 is LNHDA, CDR2 SQIVND, per germline (reference sequence). This CDR3 has 16 residues. The CDR3 reads CASRDGTGGEGQPQHF. CDR3 nucleotide sequence: TGTGCCAGTAGAGACGGGACAGGGGGAGAGGGTCAGCCCCAGCATTTT.

The genes are TRBV10-1 and TRBJ2-5; 8 bases map to TRBD1. Germline CDR1 WNHNN, CDR2 SYGVQD (reference sequence). There are 14 residues in the CDR3. V dropped 0 bases and J dropped 7; count of bases not matched to a gene: 4. The DNA for the CDR3 is TGCGCCAGCAGTGAGTCTGTACAGGGGGGGACCCAGTACTTC. This gives the protein CASSESVQGGTQYF.

The chain has TRBV6-5 and TRBJ2-1, with no clear D. The CDR3 is made up of 11 amino acids. Germline V CDR1 and CDR2: MNHEY, SVGAGI. The V end was cut by 6 bases, the J end by 8 bases, with 8 bases between. CDR3 loop: CASSRLDEQFF. DNA for the CDR3: TGTGCCAGCAGCCGACTCGATGAGCAGTTCTTC.

J is TRBJ2-5 and V is TRBV5-4; D might be TRBD2 (5 bases). This CDR3 is 15 amino acids long. The V and J ends lost 4 bases and 4 bases respectively, with 17 bases between them. Germline V CDR1 and CDR2: SGHNT, YYREEE (reference sequence). CDR3 coding DNA: TGTGCCAGCAGCCTGTACGCTGAAAGCGGAGAGACCCAGTACTTC. Protein product: CASSLYAESGETQYF.

At least ten counts were recorded for this clone. V usage is TRBV10-1 and J usage is TRBJ2-2; weak D call: TRBD1 (5 bases). Trimming removed 6 bases from V and 0 bases from J, with 8 bases in between. This CDR3 contains 14 residues. CDR1 is WNHNN, CDR2 SYGVQD, per germline (reference sequence). For the CDR3, the DNA is TGCGCCAGCAGCGCCAGGGCGAACACCGGGGAGCTGTTTTTT. It translates to CASSARANTGELFF.

The chain recombines TRBV4-1 with TRBJ2-3; a possible D gene is TRBD1 (6 bases). The CDR3 consists of 15 residues. Between the trimmed V and J ends, which lost 6 bases and 2 bases, there was a span of 15 bases. The germline V gene has CDR1 MGHRA and CDR2 YSYEKL. The CDR3 sequence: CASRGLTGSTDTQYF. The CDR3 nucleotides read TGCGCCAGCAGAGGCCTGACAGGATCCACAGATACGCAGTATTTT.

Turning to this clone: This CDR3 is also generated by other DNA sequences in the sample. This chain joins TRBV6-6 and TRBJ2-5, with D unresolved. The CDR3 has 14 residues. Germline V gives CDR1 MNHNY, CDR2 SVGAGI (reference sequence). V was trimmed by 4 bases and J by 0 bases, leaving 9 bases between them. This CDR3 is CASSLIPYQETQYF. CDR3 DNA sequence: TGTGCCAGCAGTTTAATCCCGTACCAAGAGACCCAGTACTTC.

In its sample, this clone was seen many times. V is TRBV5-8 and J is TRBJ1-2; 9 bases line up with TRBD1. V dropped 2 bases and J dropped 6; count of bases not matched to a gene: 8. This CDR3 is 15 amino acids long. Germline values: CDR1 SGHTS, CDR2 YDEGEE. CDR3 bases: TGTGCCAGCAGCTTCCGGGACAGGGTGAAAAATGGCTACACCTTC. Translated: CASSFRDRVKNGYTF.